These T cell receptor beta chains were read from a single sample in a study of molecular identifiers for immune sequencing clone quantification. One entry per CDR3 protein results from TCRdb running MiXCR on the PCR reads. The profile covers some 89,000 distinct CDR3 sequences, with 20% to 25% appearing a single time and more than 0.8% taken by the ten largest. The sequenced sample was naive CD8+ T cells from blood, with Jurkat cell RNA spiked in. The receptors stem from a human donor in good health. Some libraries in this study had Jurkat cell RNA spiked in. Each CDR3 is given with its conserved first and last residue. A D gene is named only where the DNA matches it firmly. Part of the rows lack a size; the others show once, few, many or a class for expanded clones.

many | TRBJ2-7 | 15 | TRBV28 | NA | TGTGCCAGCAGTTTCCGCGGCCCACGAGGGCTCGAGCAGTACTTC | CASSFRGPRGLEQYF
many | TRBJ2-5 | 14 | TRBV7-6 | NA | TGTGCCAGCAGCTTAGAACAAGTCCAAGAGACCCAGTACTTC | CASSLEQVQETQYF
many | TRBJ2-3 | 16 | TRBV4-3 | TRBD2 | TGCGCCAGCAGCCCTAGCGGGGGGGCCGGTACAGATACGCAGTATTTT | CASSPSGGAGTDTQYF
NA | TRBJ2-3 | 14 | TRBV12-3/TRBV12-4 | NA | TGTGCCAGCGCGGACCGGGGGCGCACAGATACGCAGTATTTT | CASADRGRTDTQYF
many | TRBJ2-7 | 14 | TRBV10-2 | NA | TGCGCCAGCAGACCGCCCGGGGGAGCCTACGAGCAGTACTTC | CASRPPGGAYEQYF
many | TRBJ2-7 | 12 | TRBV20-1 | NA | TGCAGTGCTGAGAGATCAGCCTACGAGCAGTACTTC | CSAERSAYEQYF
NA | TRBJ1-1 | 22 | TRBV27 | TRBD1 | TGTGCCAGCAGTACGAACGCCCATGCATTCGCTGTGACAGGGGCGAAGAACACTGAAGCTTTCTTT | CASSTNAHAFAVTGAKNTEAFF
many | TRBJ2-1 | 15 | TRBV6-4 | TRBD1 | TGTGCCAGCAGTGAGACAGGGGGCCTATACAATGAGCAGTTCTTC | CASSETGGLYNEQFF
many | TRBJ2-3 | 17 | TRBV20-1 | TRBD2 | TGCAGTGCTAGGTCGGGACTAGCGGGGGGAGGTGCAGATACGCAGTATTTT | CSARSGLAGGGADTQYF
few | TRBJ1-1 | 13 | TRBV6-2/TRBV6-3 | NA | TGTGCCAGCAGTTTTTGGACAGCCTCTGAAGCTTTCTTT | CASSFWTASEAFF
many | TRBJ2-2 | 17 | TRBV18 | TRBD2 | TGTGCCAGCTCATCAATGACTAGCGGGATCAACACCGGGGAGCTGTTTTTT | CASSSMTSGINTGELFF
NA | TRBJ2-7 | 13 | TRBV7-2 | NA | TGTGCCAGCAGCTTAAACGGAGCCTACGAGCAGTACTTC | CASSLNGAYEQYF